The 5 T cell receptor beta chains listed next were all sequenced from one sample in a study of CD4 T cell repertoires in COVID-19. The table came from immunoSEQ multiplex PCR; TCRdb's copy has only in-frame clones and leaves some out. The table records over 75,000 clones, about 80% of them present only once. This specimen consisted of CD4+ T cells from peripheral blood, obtained after recovery from COVID-19. These receptor sequences come from a human donor who had COVID-19.

CDR3 in amino acids: CASRRLAGVQYF. In nucleotides, the CDR3 is TGTGCCAGCAGACGACTAGCGGGGGTTCAGTACTTC. V gene TRBV6-6 combines with J gene TRBJ2-4, with 12 bases aligning to TRBD2. The V and J ends lost 6 bases and 11 bases, in that order; junction bases with no gene match: 2. This CDR3 has 12 residues. Germline V lookup: CDR1 MNHNY, CDR2 SVGAGI (reference sequence).

The V gene is TRBV20-1, the J gene TRBJ1-1; TRBD1 is a possible D gene (6 bases). CDR1 is DFQATT, CDR2 SNEGSKA, per germline (reference sequence). The CDR3 is 14 amino acids. The ends were cut back, 3 bases at V and 5 bases at J, with 16 bases in the middle. The DNA of the CDR3 is TGCAGTGCTAGTTCGCCAGGGAGGGGGACTGAAGCTTTCTTT. Its protein is CSASSPGRGTEAFF.

The chain has TRBV28 and TRBJ2-1; TRBD2 might be the D (6 bases). Germline lookup yields CDR1 MDHEN and CDR2 SYDVKM. The CDR3 contains 15 residues. V gave up 6 bases and J gave up 0 bases, with 12 bases separating them. CDR3 nucleotide sequence: TGTGCCAGCAGAAGTAGCGGTAGCTCCTACAATGAGCAGTTCTTC. Amino acids: CASRSSGSSYNEQFF.

This clone was detected only once. CDR3 sequence reads: CASSQTGTSPSSSYNEQFF. The CDR3 DNA is TGCGCCAGCAGCCAAACCGGGACTAGCCCCTCGAGCTCCTACAATGAGCAGTTCTTC. The chain carries TRBV4-1 and TRBJ2-1, with TRBD2 identical over 9 bases. CDR1 and CDR2 from the germline V gene are MGHRA and YSYEKL. CDR3 length: 19 residues. V lost 2 bases, J lost 0 bases, and 11 bases stayed unmatched.

V and J are TRBV19 and TRBJ1-5, with D unresolved. Germline CDR1 LNHDA, CDR2 SQIVND (reference sequence). This CDR3 comprises 14 residues. Trimming removed 5 bases at V and 6 bases at J, with 14 bases between. The CDR3 region has the DNA TGTGCCAGTAGTCCCTGGAGCGGGTTTCAGCCCCAGCATTTT. Residues: CASSPWSGFQPQHF.